This passage covers 8 T cell receptor beta chains from one sample sequenced in a study of OX40 agonist ivuxolimab in advanced cancers. Assay: immunoSEQ multiplex PCR; the TCRdb copy retains only in-frame clones and omits some. The sample has more than 20,000 clones, around four fifths seen once. The sample here was CD4+ or CD8+ T cells sorted from blood, taken in a trial of the OX40 agonist ivuxolimab. These receptor sequences come from an adult with an advanced solid tumor such as melanoma, head and neck, liver or kidney cancer.

The chain couples TRBV9 to TRBJ2-5; no firm D call. Trimming took 0 bases from V and 10 from J, leaving 10 bases between them. This CDR3 has 12 residues. Germline CDR1 SGDLS, CDR2 YYNGEE. For the CDR3, the DNA is TGTGCCAGCAGCGTAGCTTTTGATGGCCAGTACTTC. It codes for CASSVAFDGQYF.

The rearrangement joins TRBV27 to TRBJ2-1; D is tentatively TRBD1 or TRBD2 (5 bases each). Per the germline V gene, CDR1 is MNHEY and CDR2 is SMNVEV (reference sequence). The V and J ends lost 5 bases and 6 bases respectively, with 11 bases between them. The CDR3 contains 13 residues. CDR3 in amino acids: CASSPGTRNEQFF. CDR3 bases: TGTGCCAGCAGTCCAGGGACGCGCAATGAGCAGTTCTTC.

CDR3 sequence (DNA): TGCGCCAGCAGTTTGACAGAGAACACTGAAGCTTTCTTT. As protein: CASSLTENTEAFF. The chain uses TRBV10-1 and TRBJ1-1; maybe TRBD1 (5 bases). This CDR3 has 13 amino acids. Trimming took off 5 bases at V and 1 base at J, with 8 bases between the two ends. Germline CDR1 is WNHNN and CDR2 is SYGVQD (reference sequence).

The chain uses TRBV11-2 and TRBJ2-7, with 8 bases fitting TRBD2. CDR1 is SGHAT and CDR2 is FQNNGV in the germline V gene. The V and J ends lost 3 bases and 2 bases, in that order; junction bases with no gene match: 3. The CDR3 runs to 14 residues. The CDR3 is CASSFGRGAYEQYF. The DNA for the CDR3 is TGTGCCAGCAGCTTTGGGCGGGGGGCCTACGAGCAGTACTTC.

The chain combines TRBV7-9 with TRBJ2-1; D unclear. CDR1 is SEHNR, CDR2 FQNEAQ, per germline (reference sequence). Trimming took off 1 base at V and 7 bases at J, with 8 bases between the two ends. This CDR3 spans 13 amino acids. The CDR3 region is CASSLVVLNEQFF. CDR3 nucleotides: TGTGCCAGCAGCTTAGTAGTTTTGAATGAGCAGTTCTTC. The variable domain in full, with the rest retrieved from reference TRBV7-9 and TRBJ2-1, is DTGVSQNPRHKITKRGQNVTFRCDPISEHNRLYWYRQTLGQGPEFLTYFQNEAQLEKSRLLSDRFSAERPKGSFSTLEIQRTEQGDSAMYLCASSLVVLNEQFFGPGTRLTVL.

The chain is built from TRBV7-8 and TRBJ2-3, with D perhaps assigned TRBD1 or TRBD2 (5 bases each). The germline V and J ends were trimmed by 2 bases and 0 bases, with 15 bases remaining between them. Germline-derived CDR1 and CDR2 are SGHVS and FQNEAQ. The CDR3 runs to 17 residues. CDR3 DNA: TGTGCCAGCAGCTTACCCAGGAGAGGGGTTAGCACAGATACGCAGTATTTT. Protein product: CASSLPRRGVSTDTQYF.

The chain recombines TRBV11-2 with TRBJ2-7, with 7 nucleotides matching TRBD2. V was pared by 4 bases and J by 6 bases, with 6 bases of the junction left unmatched. Germline CDR1 is SGHAT and CDR2 is FQNNGV. This CDR3 comprises 13 residues. The CDR3 bases are TGTGCCAGCAGCTGGGGCGGGAGCAGCGAGCAGTACTTC. This translates into CASSWGGSSEQYF.

Only a few counts were recorded for this clone. The chain joins TRBV6-5 to TRBJ1-2; D gene ambiguous. Germline CDR1 MNHEY, CDR2 SVGAGI. V was clipped by 5 bases and J by 8 bases, with 15 bases between them. This CDR3 is built from 13 residues. Here the CDR3 reads CASSDRETSGYTF. In DNA form, the CDR3 reads TGTGCCAGCAGTGACCGGGAGACCTCGGGCTACACCTTC.